Included here is one TCR beta chain sequence, with context. Antigen unknown. The CDR3 is 13 residues long. V lost 8 bases to trimming and J lost 7 bases; unmatched junction nucleotides: 7. CDR1 and CDR2 from the germline V gene are MDHEN and SYDVKM. This record belongs to a study of OX40 agonist ivuxolimab in advanced cancers. Study details: Recorded diagnoses for dose-escalation patients were hepatocellular carcinoma, melanoma, renal cell or head and neck cancer. Prior therapy, whether anti-PD-1, anti-PD-L1 or anti-CTLA-4, was allowed, and approximately 37% had some. Study conclusions and caveats: The antigen specificity of the peripheral T cells (those that were expanded) was not determined. There were, on average, more expanded clones in CD8+ T cells than in CD4+.

Measured with immunoSEQ multiplex PCR; TCRdb has only the in-frame clones, and not every one. The sample records tens of thousands of clones, about 80% being singletons. The input for sequencing was CD4+ or CD8+ T cells sorted from blood, taken in a trial of the OX40 agonist ivuxolimab. This clonotype was sampled from an adult with an advanced solid tumor such as melanoma, head and neck, liver or kidney cancer. The rearrangement uses TRBV28 and TRBJ2-1, with 8 bases matching TRBD1. CDR3 coding DNA: TGTGCCAGCGCGATTCGACAGGGGAATGAGCAGTTCTTC. This gives the protein CASAIRQGNEQFF.